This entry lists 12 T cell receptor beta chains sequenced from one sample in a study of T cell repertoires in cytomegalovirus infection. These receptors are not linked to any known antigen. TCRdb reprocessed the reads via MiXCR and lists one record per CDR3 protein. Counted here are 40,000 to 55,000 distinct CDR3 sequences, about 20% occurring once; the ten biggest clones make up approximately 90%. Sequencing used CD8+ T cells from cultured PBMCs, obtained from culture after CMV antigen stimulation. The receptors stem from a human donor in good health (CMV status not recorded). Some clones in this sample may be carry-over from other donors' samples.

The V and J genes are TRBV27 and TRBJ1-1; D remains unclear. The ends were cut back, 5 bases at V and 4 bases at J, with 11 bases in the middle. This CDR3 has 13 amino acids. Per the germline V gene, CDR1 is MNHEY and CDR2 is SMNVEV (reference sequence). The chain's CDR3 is CASSPKGGTEAFF. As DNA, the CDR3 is TGTGCCAGCAGTCCGAAGGGAGGCACTGAAGCTTTCTTT.

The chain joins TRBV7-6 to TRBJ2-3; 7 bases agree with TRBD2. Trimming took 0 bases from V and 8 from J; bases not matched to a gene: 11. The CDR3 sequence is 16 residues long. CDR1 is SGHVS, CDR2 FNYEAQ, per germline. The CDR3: CASSLARAGPGGTQYF. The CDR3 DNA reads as TGTGCCAGCAGCTTAGCGAGGGCGGGCCCGGGAGGTACGCAGTATTTT.

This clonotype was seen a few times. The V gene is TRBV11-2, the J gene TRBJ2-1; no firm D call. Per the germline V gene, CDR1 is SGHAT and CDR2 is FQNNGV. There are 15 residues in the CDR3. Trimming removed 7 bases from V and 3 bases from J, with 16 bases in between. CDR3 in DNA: TGTGCCAGCACACGCTCTGGAGAAATCTACAATGAGCAGTTCTTC. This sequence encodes CASTRSGEIYNEQFF.

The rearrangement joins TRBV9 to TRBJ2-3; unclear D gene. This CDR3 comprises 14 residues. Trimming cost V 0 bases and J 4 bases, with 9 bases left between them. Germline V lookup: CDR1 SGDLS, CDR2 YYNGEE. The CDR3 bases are TGTGCCAGCAGCGTAGAAGATTTGGCAGATACGCAGTATTTT. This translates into CASSVEDLADTQYF.

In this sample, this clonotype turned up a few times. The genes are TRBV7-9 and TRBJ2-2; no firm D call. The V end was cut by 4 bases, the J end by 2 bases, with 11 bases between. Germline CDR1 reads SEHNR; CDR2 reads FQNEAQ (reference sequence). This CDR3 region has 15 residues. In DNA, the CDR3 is TGTGCCAGCAGCTGGTCAGAGACCAACACCGGGGAGCTGTTTTTT. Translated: CASSWSETNTGELFF.

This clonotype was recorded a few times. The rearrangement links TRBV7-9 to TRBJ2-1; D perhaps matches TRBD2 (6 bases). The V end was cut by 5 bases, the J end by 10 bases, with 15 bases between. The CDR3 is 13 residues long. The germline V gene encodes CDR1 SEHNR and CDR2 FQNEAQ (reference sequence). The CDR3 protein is CASSPPGEAEQFF. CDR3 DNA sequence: TGTGCCAGCAGCCCGCCGGGGGAGGCCGAGCAGTTCTTC. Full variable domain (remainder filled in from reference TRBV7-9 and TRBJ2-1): DTGVSQNPRHKITKRGQNVTFRCDPISEHNRLYWYRQTLGQGPEFLTYFQNEAQLEKSRLLSDRFSAERPKGSFSTLEIQRTEQGDSAMYLCASSPPGEAEQFFGPGTRLTVL.

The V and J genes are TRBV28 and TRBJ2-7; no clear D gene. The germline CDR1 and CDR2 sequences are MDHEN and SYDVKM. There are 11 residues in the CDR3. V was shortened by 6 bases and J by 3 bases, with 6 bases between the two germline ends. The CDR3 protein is CASRTYYEQYF. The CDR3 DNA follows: TGTGCCAGCAGGACATACTACGAGCAGTACTTC.

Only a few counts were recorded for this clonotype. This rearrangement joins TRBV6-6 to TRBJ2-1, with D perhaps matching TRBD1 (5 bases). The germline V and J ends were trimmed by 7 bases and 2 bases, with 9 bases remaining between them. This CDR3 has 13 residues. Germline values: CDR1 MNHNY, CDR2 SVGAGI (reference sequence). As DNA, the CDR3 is TGTGCCAGCACCACGGACACCTACAATGAGCAGTTCTTC. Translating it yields CASTTDTYNEQFF.

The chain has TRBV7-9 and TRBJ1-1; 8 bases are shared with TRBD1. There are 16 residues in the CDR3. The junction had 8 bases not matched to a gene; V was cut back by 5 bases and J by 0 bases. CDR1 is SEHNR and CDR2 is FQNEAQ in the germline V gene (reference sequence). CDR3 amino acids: CASSVGTGYMNTEAFF. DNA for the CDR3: TGTGCCAGCAGCGTCGGGACAGGATACATGAACACTGAAGCTTTCTTT.

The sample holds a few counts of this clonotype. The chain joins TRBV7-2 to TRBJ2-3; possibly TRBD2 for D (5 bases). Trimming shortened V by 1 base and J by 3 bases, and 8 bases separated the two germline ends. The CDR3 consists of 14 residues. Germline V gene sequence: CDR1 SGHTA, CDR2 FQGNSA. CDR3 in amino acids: CASSLGEGTDTQYF. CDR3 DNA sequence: TGTGCCAGCAGCTTAGGTGAGGGTACAGATACGCAGTATTTT.

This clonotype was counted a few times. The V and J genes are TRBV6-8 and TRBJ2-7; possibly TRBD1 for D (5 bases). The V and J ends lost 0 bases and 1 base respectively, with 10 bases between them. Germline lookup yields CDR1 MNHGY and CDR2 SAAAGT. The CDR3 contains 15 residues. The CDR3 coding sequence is TGTGCCAGCAGTTACTCTAATAGGGGTTCCTACGAGCAGTACTTC. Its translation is CASSYSNRGSYEQYF.

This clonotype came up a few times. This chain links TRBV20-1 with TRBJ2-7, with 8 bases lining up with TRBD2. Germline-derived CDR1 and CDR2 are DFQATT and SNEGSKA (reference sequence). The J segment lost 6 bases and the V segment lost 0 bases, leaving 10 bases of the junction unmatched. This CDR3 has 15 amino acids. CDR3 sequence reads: CSARDQERESLEQYF. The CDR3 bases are TGCAGTGCTAGAGATCAGGAGCGGGAGAGCCTCGAGCAGTACTTC.